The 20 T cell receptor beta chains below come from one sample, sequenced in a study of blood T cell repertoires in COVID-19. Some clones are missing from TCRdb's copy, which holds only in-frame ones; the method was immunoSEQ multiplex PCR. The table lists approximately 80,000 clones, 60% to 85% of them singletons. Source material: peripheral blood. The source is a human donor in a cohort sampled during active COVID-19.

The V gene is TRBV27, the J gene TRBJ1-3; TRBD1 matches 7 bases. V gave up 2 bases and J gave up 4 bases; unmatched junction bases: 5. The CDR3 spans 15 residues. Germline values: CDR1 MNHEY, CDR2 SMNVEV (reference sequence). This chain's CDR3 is CASSLEGASGNTIYF. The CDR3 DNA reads TGTGCCAGCAGTTTAGAGGGGGCGAGCGGAAACACCATATATTTT.

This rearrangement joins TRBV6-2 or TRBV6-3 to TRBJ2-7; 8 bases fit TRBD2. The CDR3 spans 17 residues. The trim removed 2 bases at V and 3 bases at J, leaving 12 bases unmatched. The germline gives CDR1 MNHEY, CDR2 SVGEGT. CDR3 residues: CASSYLPTSGVYYEQYF. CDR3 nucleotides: TGTGCCAGCAGTTACCTTCCTACTAGCGGAGTATACTACGAGCAGTACTTC.

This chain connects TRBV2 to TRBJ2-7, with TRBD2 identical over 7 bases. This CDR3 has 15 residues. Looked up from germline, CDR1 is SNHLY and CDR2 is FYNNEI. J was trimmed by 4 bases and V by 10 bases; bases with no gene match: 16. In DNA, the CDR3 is TGTGCCACCAGGAAGGGGTTAGCGGGCGAATACGAGCAGTACTTC. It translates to CATRKGLAGEYEQYF.

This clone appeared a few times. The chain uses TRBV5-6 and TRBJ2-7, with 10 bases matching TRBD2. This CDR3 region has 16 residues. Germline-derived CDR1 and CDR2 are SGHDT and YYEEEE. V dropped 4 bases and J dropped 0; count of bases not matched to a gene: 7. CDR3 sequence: CASSPGLARSSYEQYF. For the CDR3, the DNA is TGTGCCAGCAGCCCGGGACTAGCGCGGAGCTCCTACGAGCAGTACTTC.

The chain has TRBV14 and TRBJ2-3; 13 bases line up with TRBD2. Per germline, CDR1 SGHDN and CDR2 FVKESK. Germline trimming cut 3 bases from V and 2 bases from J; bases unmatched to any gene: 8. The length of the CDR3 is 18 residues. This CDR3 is CASSHQPGLAGTTDTQYF. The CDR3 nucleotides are TGTGCCAGCAGCCATCAGCCGGGACTAGCGGGGACCACAGATACGCAGTATTTT.

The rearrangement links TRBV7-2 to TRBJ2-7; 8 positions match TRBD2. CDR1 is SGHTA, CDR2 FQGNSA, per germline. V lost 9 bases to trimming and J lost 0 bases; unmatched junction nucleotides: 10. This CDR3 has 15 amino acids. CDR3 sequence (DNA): TGTGCCAGTTCCCCGTGGCGGGGGGACTCCTACGAGCAGTACTTC. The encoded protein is CASSPWRGDSYEQYF. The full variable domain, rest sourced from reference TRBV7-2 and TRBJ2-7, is GAGVSQSPSNKVTEKGKDVELRCDPISGHTALYWYRQSLGQGLEFLIYFQGNSAPDKSGLPSDRFSAERTGGSVSTLTIQRTQQEDSAVYLCASSPWRGDSYEQYFGPGTRLTVT.

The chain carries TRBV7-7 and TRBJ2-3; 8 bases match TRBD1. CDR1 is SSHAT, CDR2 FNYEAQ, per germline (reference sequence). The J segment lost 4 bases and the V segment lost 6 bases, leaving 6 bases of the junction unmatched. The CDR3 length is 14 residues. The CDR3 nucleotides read TGTGCCAGCAGTATGACAGGGGCGGCAGATACGCAGTATTTT. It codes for CASSMTGAADTQYF.

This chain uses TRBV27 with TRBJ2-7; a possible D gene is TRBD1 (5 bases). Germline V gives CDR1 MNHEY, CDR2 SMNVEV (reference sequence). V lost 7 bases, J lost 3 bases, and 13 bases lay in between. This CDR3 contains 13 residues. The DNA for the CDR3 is TGTGCCAGCAAAGCCCCAGGGAACTACGAGCAGTACTTC. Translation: CASKAPGNYEQYF.

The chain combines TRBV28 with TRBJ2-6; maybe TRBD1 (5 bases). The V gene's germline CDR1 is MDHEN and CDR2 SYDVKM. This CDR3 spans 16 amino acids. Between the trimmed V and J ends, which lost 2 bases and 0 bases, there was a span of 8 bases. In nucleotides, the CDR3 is TGTGCCAGCAGTTTAACAGGCCGCTCTGGGGCCAACGTCCTGACTTTC. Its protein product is CASSLTGRSGANVLTF.

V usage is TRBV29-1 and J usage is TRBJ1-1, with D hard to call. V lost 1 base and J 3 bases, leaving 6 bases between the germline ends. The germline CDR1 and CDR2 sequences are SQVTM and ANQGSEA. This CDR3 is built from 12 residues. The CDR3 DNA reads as TGCAGCGTTGAAGGACGGGACACTGAAGCTTTCTTT. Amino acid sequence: CSVEGRDTEAFF.

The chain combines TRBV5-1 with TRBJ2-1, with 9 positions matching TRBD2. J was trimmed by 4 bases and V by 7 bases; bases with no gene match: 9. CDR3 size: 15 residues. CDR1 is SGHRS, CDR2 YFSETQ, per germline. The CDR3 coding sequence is TGCGCCAGCCGGGCGGTACTAGCGGGTTACAATGAGCAGTTCTTC. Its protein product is CASRAVLAGYNEQFF.

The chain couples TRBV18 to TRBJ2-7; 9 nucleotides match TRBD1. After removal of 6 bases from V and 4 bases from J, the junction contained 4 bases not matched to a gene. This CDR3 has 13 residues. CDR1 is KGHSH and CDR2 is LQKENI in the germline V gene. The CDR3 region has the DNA TGTGCCAGCTCCAGACAGGGGGGGTACGAGCAGTACGTC. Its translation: CASSRQGGYEQYV.

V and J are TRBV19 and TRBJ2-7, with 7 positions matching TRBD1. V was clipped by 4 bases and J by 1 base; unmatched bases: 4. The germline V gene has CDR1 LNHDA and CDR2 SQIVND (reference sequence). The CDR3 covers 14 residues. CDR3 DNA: TGTGCCAGTAGTAACCGGGACAGTTCCTACGAGCAGTACTTC. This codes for CASSNRDSSYEQYF.

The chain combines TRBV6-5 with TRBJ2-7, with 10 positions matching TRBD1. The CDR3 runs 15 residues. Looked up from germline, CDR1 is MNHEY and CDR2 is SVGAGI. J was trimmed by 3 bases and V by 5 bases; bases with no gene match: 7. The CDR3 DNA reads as TGTGCCAGCAGTCCCGGGACAGGGGCCTTCTACGAGCAGTACGTC. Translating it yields CASSPGTGAFYEQYV.

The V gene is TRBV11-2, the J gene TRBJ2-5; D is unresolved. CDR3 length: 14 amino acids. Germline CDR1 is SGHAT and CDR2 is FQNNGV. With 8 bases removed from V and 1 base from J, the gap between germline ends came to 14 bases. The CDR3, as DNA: TGTGCCAGCGCTTATTCAGATACCCAAGAGACCCAGTACTTC. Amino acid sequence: CASAYSDTQETQYF.

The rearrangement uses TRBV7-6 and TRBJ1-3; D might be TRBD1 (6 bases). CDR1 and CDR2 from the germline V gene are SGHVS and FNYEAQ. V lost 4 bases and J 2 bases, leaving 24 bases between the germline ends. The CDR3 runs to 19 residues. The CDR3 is CASSSGMAGAGSPGNTIYF. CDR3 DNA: TGTGCCAGCAGCTCTGGAATGGCAGGGGCTGGGTCGCCTGGAAACACCATATATTTT. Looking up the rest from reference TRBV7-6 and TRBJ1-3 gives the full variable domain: GAGVSQSPRYKVTKRGQDVALRCDPISGHVSLYWYRQALGQGPEFLTYFNYEAQQDKSGLPNDRFSAERPEGSISTLTIQRTEQRDSAMYRCASSSGMAGAGSPGNTIYFGEGSWLTVV.

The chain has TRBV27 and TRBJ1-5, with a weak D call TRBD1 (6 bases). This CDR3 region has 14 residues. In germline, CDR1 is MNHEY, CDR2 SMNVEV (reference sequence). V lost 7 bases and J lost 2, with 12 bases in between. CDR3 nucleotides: TGTGCCAGCAACTTACAGGGTGGCAATCAGCCCCAGCATTTT. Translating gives CASNLQGGNQPQHF.

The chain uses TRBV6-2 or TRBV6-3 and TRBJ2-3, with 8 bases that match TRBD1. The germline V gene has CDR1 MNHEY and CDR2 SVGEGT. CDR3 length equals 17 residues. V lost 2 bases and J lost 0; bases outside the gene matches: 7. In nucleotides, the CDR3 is TGTGCCAGCAGTTACAACTCGGACAGGGCTAGCACAGATACGCAGTATTTT. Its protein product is CASSYNSDRASTDTQYF.

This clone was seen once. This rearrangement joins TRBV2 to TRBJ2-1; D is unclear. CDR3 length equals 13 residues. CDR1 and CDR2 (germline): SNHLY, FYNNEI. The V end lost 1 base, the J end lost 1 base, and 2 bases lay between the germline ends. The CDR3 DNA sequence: TGTGCCAGCAGTGAAGTATCCTACAATGAGCAGTTCTTC. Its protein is CASSEVSYNEQFF. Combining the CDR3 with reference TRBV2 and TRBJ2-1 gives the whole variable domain EPEVTQTPSHQVTQMGQEVILRCVPISNHLYFYWYRQILGQKVEFLVSFYNNEISEKSEIFDDQFSVERPDGSNFTLKIRSTKLEDSAMYFCASSEVSYNEQFFGPGTRLTVL.

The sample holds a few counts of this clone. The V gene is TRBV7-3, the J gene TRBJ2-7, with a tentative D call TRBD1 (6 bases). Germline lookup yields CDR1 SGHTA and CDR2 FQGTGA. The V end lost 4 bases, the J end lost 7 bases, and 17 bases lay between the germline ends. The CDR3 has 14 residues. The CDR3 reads CASSSTGTPSEQYF. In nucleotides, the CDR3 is TGTGCCAGCAGCTCAACCGGGACACCGTCGGAGCAGTACTTC.